The rows below give T cell receptor beta chains drawn from one sample of a study of OX40 agonist ivuxolimab in advanced cancers. Repertoires were generated with immunoSEQ multiplex PCR, while TCRdb's copy carries only in-frame clones and drops some. The sample yields roughly 140,000 clones, roughly 92% seen once. Sequencing was performed on CD4+ or CD8+ T cells sorted from blood, taken in a trial of the OX40 agonist ivuxolimab. These receptors were obtained from an adult with an advanced solid tumor such as melanoma, head and neck, liver or kidney cancer. The CDR3 runs from the conserved cysteine through the conserved F or W. The order of the fields is J gene, D gene, clone size, V gene, CDR3 protein, CDR3 DNA. A D gene is named only where the DNA matches it firmly. Clone size, where shown, is once, few, many, or a class for clones that have expanded.

TRBJ2-5 | NA | NA | TRBV5-6 | CASSLRETQYF | TGTGCCAGCAGCTTGCGGGAGACCCAGTACTTC
TRBJ1-3 | NA | once | TRBV6-5 | CASSPQGFSGNTIYF | TGTGCCAGCAGCCCCCAGGGGTTCTCTGGAAACACCATATATTTT
TRBJ2-3 | TRBD2 | NA | TRBV5-1 | CASSWRGEGTDTQYF | TGCGCCAGCAGCTGGCGGGGGGAGGGCACAGATACGCAGTATTTT
TRBJ1-5 | NA | NA | TRBV6-5 | CASSYSRTEPGQPQHF | TGTGCCAGCAGTTACTCGAGGACCGAACCGGGGCAGCCCCAGCATTTT
TRBJ1-4 | NA | NA | TRBV20-1 | CSATDTEKLFF | TGCAGTGCAACCGACACGGAAAAACTGTTTTTT
TRBJ1-5 | NA | NA | TRBV19 | CASSEGGRRGPQHF | TGTGCCAGTAGTGAAGGGGGTCGCCGGGGGCCCCAGCATTTT
TRBJ2-3 | NA | NA | TRBV7-6 | CASSLGLRTDTQYF | TGTGCCAGCAGCTTAGGGCTACGCACAGATACGCAGTATTTT
TRBJ1-1 | TRBD1 | NA | TRBV18 | CASSPQGTGANTEAFF | TGTGCCAGCTCACCGCAAGGGACAGGGGCGAACACTGAAGCTTTCTTT
TRBJ1-3 | TRBD1 | NA | TRBV7-2 | CASSPQGTGNTIYF | TGTGCCAGCAGCCCACAGGGGACTGGAAACACCATATATTTT
TRBJ2-1 | TRBD2 | once | TRBV7-9 | CASSLGGGRARDEQFF | TGTGCCAGCAGCTTAGGGGGCGGGAGGGCGAGAGATGAGCAGTTCTTC
TRBJ1-2 | TRBD1 | NA | TRBV5-6 | CASSLRTIQGARDGYTF | TGTGCCAGCAGCTTGCGCACTATACAGGGGGCGCGCGATGGCTACACCTTC
TRBJ2-2 | NA | once | TRBV7-6 | CASSLGSSNTGELFF | TGTGCCAGCAGCTTAGGTTCGTCGAACACCGGGGAGCTGTTTTTT
TRBJ1-3 | NA | NA | TRBV15 | CATSRDLGESGNTIYF | TGTGCCACCAGCAGAGATTTAGGGGAGAGTGGAAACACCATATATTTT
TRBJ2-5 | NA | NA | TRBV7-8 | CASSYDRGGTQYF | TGTGCCAGCAGCTATGACCGGGGAGGGACCCAGTACTTC
TRBJ1-2 | NA | few | TRBV9 | CASSVGTLSGYTF | TGTGCCAGCAGCGTAGGGACTCTCTCTGGCTACACCTTC
TRBJ1-5 | NA | NA | TRBV6-5 | CASSFSGSNQPQHF | TGTGCCAGCAGTTTCTCAGGTTCCAATCAGCCCCAGCATTTT
TRBJ1-1 | NA | few | TRBV30 | CAWSQQSNTEAFF | TGTGCCTGGTCTCAGCAAAGTAACACTGAAGCTTTCTTT
TRBJ2-3 | NA | NA | TRBV27 | CASSLSLAGSTDTQYF | TGTGCCAGCAGTTTATCGTTGGCAGGCTCCACAGATACGCAGTATTTT
TRBJ1-2 | TRBD1 | NA | TRBV4-3 | CASSQVFGTGAYGYTF | TGCGCCAGCAGCCAAGTGTTTGGGACAGGGGCCTATGGCTACACCTTC
TRBJ1-3 | NA | NA | TRBV28 | CASSSTRVSGNTIYF | TGTGCCAGCAGTTCAACCAGGGTATCCGGAAACACCATATATTTT
TRBJ1-2 | NA | NA | TRBV10-3 | CAITGNLLGYTF | TGTGCCATCACGGGGAACCTTCTGGGCTACACCTTC
TRBJ1-1 | TRBD1 | NA | TRBV6-6 | CASRAQGLTEAFF | TGTGCCAGCAGGGCACAGGGGCTCACTGAAGCTTTCTTT
TRBJ1-5 | TRBD1 | NA | TRBV5-1 | CASSGGGPKQGFLGLRQPQHF | TGCGCCAGCAGCGGGGGGGGACCCAAACAGGGGTTCCTGGGTTTGCGTCAGCCCCAGCATTTT
TRBJ1-2 | NA | NA | TRBV18 | CASSPFDREIGYGYTF | TGTGCCAGCTCACCGTTCGACCGGGAGATTGGATATGGCTACACCTTC
TRBJ2-3 | TRBD2 | NA | TRBV11-3 | CASSSGGLSTDTQYF | TGTGCCAGCAGCTCGGGGGGGCTATCGACAGATACGCAGTATTTT
TRBJ1-1 | NA | NA | TRBV5-1 | CASHLRRNTEAFF | TGCGCCAGCCATCTGAGGAGGAACACTGAAGCTTTCTTT
TRBJ2-7 | TRBD1 | NA | TRBV7-2 | CASSYVDRAYEQYF | TGTGCCAGCAGCTACGTAGACAGGGCCTACGAGCAGTACTTC
TRBJ2-7 | TRBD2 | once | TRBV28 | CASSQRSSGSEEQYF | TGTGCCAGCAGTCAAAGGTCTAGCGGGAGTGAAGAGCAGTACTTC
TRBJ1-1 | NA | NA | TRBV10-3 | CAISLQGRDTEAFF | TGTGCCATCAGCCTACAGGGTAGGGACACTGAAGCTTTCTTT
TRBJ1-1 | TRBD1 | NA | TRBV4-3 | CASSSDRLTAEAFF | TGCGCCAGCAGCTCGGACAGGCTGACGGCTGAAGCTTTCTTT
TRBJ1-2 | NA | NA | TRBV4-3 | CASSPGTVDGYTF | TGCGCCAGCAGCCCCGGGACGGTAGATGGCTACACCTTC
TRBJ2-3 | NA | NA | TRBV7-9 | CASSLDPNRRQSSTDTQYF | TGTGCCAGCAGCTTAGACCCGAACAGGCGACAATCTAGCACAGATACGCAGTATTTT
TRBJ1-5 | NA | NA | TRBV5-4 | CASSLFEGNQPQHF | TGTGCCAGCAGCTTGTTTGAGGGCAATCAGCCCCAGCATTTT
TRBJ2-7 | NA | NA | TRBV4-1 | CASSQSPGIDEQYF | TGCGCCAGCAGCCAAAGTCCAGGGATCGACGAGCAGTACTTC
TRBJ1-2 | TRBD1 | NA | TRBV4-1 | CASSQYSTGTVGYTF | TGCGCCAGCAGCCAGTACTCGACAGGGACGGTTGGCTACACCTTC
TRBJ2-1 | TRBD2 | NA | TRBV18 | CASSRASGGNEQFF | TGTGCCAGCTCCCGGGCTAGCGGGGGCAATGAGCAGTTCTTC
TRBJ1-6 | NA | NA | TRBV4-3 | CASSPHDPYSSPLHF | TGCGCCAGCAGCCCCCACGACCCTTATAGTTCACCCCTCCACTTT
TRBJ2-7 | TRBD2 | once | TRBV6-5 | CASSYSVGRGAYEQYF | TGTGCCAGCAGTTACTCGGTGGGGCGGGGGGCCTACGAGCAGTACTTC
TRBJ2-1 | NA | NA | TRBV18 | CASSDGVGSSYNEQFF | TGTGCCAGCTCCGACGGAGTGGGAAGCTCCTACAATGAGCAGTTCTTC
TRBJ2-7 | TRBD2 | NA | TRBV7-9 | CASSSVAGVEQYF | TGTGCCAGCAGCTCCGTCGCGGGGGTCGAGCAGTACTTC
TRBJ2-4 | TRBD2 | NA | TRBV27 | CATGTSGNIQYF | TGTGCCACCGGGACTAGCGGAAACATTCAGTACTTC
TRBJ2-7 | NA | NA | TRBV27 | CASSRGNYEQYF | TGTGCCAGCAGCCGGGGCAACTACGAGCAGTACTTC
TRBJ1-6 | NA | NA | TRBV10-3 | CAISESLRPEPLHF | TGTGCCATCAGTGAGTCGCTGCGCCCGGAGCCCCTCCACTTT
TRBJ2-7 | TRBD1 | NA | TRBV5-5 | CASSLPRTGGNEQYF | TGTGCCAGCAGCCTGCCGAGGACAGGGGGCAACGAGCAGTACTTC
TRBJ2-3 | TRBD2 | NA | TRBV5-1 | CASAGVSTDTQYF | TGCGCCAGCGCGGGGGTTTCCACAGATACGCAGTATTTT
TRBJ2-4 | NA | NA | TRBV6-1 | CASEWQAKNIQYF | TGTGCCAGCGAATGGCAGGCCAAAAACATTCAGTACTTC
TRBJ2-3 | NA | NA | TRBV27 | CASSPLERDTQYF | TGTGCCAGCAGTCCCCTCGAGAGAGATACGCAGTATTTT
TRBJ2-3 | NA | NA | TRBV5-6 | CASSLVPVGPDTQYF | TGTGCCAGCAGCTTAGTACCGGTGGGGCCAGATACGCAGTATTTT